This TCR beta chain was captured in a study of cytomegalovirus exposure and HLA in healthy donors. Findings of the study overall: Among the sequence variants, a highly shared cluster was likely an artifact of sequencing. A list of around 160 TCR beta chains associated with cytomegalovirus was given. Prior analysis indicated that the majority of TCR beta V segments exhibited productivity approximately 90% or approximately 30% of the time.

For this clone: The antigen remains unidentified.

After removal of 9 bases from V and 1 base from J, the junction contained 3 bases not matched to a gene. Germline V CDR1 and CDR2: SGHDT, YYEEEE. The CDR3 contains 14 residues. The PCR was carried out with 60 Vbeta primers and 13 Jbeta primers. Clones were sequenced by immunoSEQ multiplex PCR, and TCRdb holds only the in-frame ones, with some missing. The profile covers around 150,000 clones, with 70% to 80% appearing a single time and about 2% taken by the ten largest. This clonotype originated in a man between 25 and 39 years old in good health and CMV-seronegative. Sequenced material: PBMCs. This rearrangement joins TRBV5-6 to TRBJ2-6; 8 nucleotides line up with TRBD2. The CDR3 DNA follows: TGTGCCACCCGGGGGGGGTCTGGGGCCAACGTCCTGACTTTC. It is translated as CATRGGSGANVLTF.